Sequencing of this T cell receptor beta chain was carried out in a study of immune characterization of retroperitoneal liposarcoma. Germline CDR1 is MNHNS and CDR2 is SASEGT. The CDR3 sequence is 14 residues long. The germline V and J ends were trimmed by 5 bases and 2 bases, with 11 bases remaining between them. MiXCR, applied by TCRdb to the PCR reads, yields one record per CDR3 protein. The sample contains approximately 10,000 distinct CDR3 sequences, about a quarter of which appear only once. The source material was tumor tissue. This sequence joins TRBV6-1 and TRBJ2-3; D gene ambiguous. The TCR was taken from a female donor with retroperitoneal liposarcoma. The CDR3: CASSSPGHTDTQYF. DNA for the CDR3: TGTGCCAGCAGTTCCCCCGGGCACACAGATACGCAGTATTTT.